The T cell receptor (beta chain) described here comes from a study of T cell changes during pregnancy in multiple sclerosis. This CDR3 spans 18 amino acids. Between the trimmed V and J ends, which lost 3 bases and 2 bases, there was a span of 17 bases. Germline lookup yields CDR1 MNHNS and CDR2 SASEGT. The method was immunoSEQ multiplex PCR; TCRdb's version includes in-frame clones alone and lacks a portion of them. The sample lists 70,000 or so clones, around 92% occurring once. This clone was recorded only once. The origin of this receptor is a female donor in good health, enrolled as a control in a pregnancy study. Sample: peripheral blood, taken in the third trimester of pregnancy. V usage is TRBV6-1 and J usage is TRBJ1-6; possible D gene TRBD1, 6 bases. CDR3 DNA: TGTGCCAGCAGTGATTCAATGGGGGGGCTGACCTATAATTCACCCCTCCACTTT. Amino acids: CASSDSMGGLTYNSPLHF.